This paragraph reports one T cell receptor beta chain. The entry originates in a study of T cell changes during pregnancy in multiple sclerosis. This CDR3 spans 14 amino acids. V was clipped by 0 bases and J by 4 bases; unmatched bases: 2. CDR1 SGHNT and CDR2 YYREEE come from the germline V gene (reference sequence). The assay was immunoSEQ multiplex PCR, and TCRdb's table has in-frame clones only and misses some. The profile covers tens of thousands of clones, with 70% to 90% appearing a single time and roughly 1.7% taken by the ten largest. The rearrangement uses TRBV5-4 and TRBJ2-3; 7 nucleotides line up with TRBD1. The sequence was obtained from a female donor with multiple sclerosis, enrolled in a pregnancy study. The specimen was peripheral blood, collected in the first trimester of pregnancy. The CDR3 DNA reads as TGTGCCAGCAGCTTGGTAAGGGGGCCAGATACGCAGTATTTT. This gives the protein CASSLVRGPDTQYF.